One and the same sample provided the 27 T cell receptor beta chains below, sequenced in a study of T cells after yellow fever vaccination. From the 5' RACE reads, TCRdb called clonotypes with MiXCR, one entry per CDR3 protein. The sample records 450,000 to 650,000 distinct CDR3 sequences, 13% being singletons. Sequencing used PBMCs, obtained on the day of the yellow fever booster vaccination. These receptors were obtained from a young man who received the YFV17D yellow fever vaccine.

This clonotype was seen only a few times. V is TRBV6-2 or TRBV6-3 and J is TRBJ2-7, with D possibly being TRBD1 (5 bases). Looked up from germline, CDR1 is MNHEY and CDR2 is SVGEGT. This CDR3 has 15 residues. V lost 4 bases and J lost 0, with 13 bases in between. Here the CDR3 reads CASSSTGASSYEQYF. The CDR3 DNA sequence: TGTGCCAGCAGTTCCACAGGCGCCAGCTCCTACGAGCAGTACTTC.

The chain combines TRBV20-1 with TRBJ2-7, with 8 nucleotides matching TRBD2. There are 14 residues in the CDR3. Losses at the gene ends were 6 bases for V and 4 bases for J; bases not matched to a gene: 11. From germline, CDR1 is DFQATT and CDR2 SNEGSKA (reference sequence). The CDR3 sequence: CSAPRGGRRYEQYF. As DNA, the CDR3 is TGCAGTGCCCCCCGGGGCGGGAGGCGGTACGAGCAGTACTTC.

The gene calls are TRBV15 and TRBJ2-7; a weak D match, TRBD1 (6 bases). Germline CDR1 and CDR2: LNHNV and YYDKDF (reference sequence). The germline V and J ends were trimmed by 3 bases and 4 bases, with 13 bases remaining between them. The length of the CDR3 is 14 residues. The CDR3 coding sequence is TGTGCCACCAGCAGCAGGGGCTCCAATTACGAGCAGTACTTC. The encoded protein is CATSSRGSNYEQYF.

This clonotype was counted a few times. The CDR3 bases are TGTGCCAGTAGTATAGTTGTGGCTTCGCTCGGGTGGACAGATACGCAGTATTTT. Protein product: CASSIVVASLGWTDTQYF. The V gene is TRBV19, the J gene TRBJ2-3; D gene unclear. The CDR3 contains 18 residues. V shed 1 base and J shed 3 bases, with 20 bases lying between them. The germline V gene encodes CDR1 LNHDA and CDR2 SQIVND (reference sequence).

This clonotype was seen many times. This sequence joins TRBV5-6 and TRBJ2-1; D not certain. The germline CDR1 and CDR2 sequences are SGHDT and YYEEEE. This CDR3 is built from 13 residues. Deletions cut 2 bases from V and 6 bases from J, with 9 bases between. CDR3 in DNA: TGTGCCAGCAGCTTAAGTGTGATCAATGAGCAGTTCTTC. Protein sequence: CASSLSVINEQFF.

CDR3 in DNA: TGTGCCACCAGCCTCGAGCCCGGGAGGGTCGGGGAGCTGTTTTTT. This encodes CATSLEPGRVGELFF. V and J are TRBV15 and TRBJ2-2, with 8 bases aligning to TRBD2. CDR3 length equals 15 residues. The ends lost 5 bases at V and 7 bases at J; junction bases unmatched: 9. Germline lookup yields CDR1 LNHNV and CDR2 YYDKDF (reference sequence).

This clonotype showed up just a few times. V and J are TRBV5-6 and TRBJ1-3; 7 bases are a match to TRBD1. The CDR3 is 14 residues long. V shed 3 bases, J shed 3 bases, and the junction held 3 bases outside the gene matches. Germline values: CDR1 SGHDT, CDR2 YYEEEE. In DNA, the CDR3 is TGTGCCAGCAGCTCGCAGGGGGTTGGAAACACCATATATTTT. Protein sequence: CASSSQGVGNTIYF. The full variable domain, in which reference TRBV5-6 and TRBJ1-3 provide the parts outside the CDR3, is DAGVTQSPTHLIKTRGQQVTLRCSPKSGHDTVSWYQQALGQGPQFIFQYYEEEERQRGNFPDRFSGHQFPNYSSELNVNALLLGDSALYLCASSSQGVGNTIYFGEGSWLTVV.

This rearrangement joins TRBV18 to TRBJ2-5; D unresolved. Trimming cost V 2 bases and J 3 bases, with 10 bases left between them. The CDR3 runs 14 residues. Germline V CDR1 and CDR2: KGHSH, LQKENI. CDR3 sequence reads: CASSPNIREETQYF. As DNA, the CDR3 is TGTGCCAGCTCACCAAACATCCGGGAAGAGACCCAGTACTTC.

CDR3 loop: CASALFGANVLTF. CDR3 nucleotides: TGTGCCAGCGCCCTCTTTGGGGCCAACGTCCTGACTTTC. The chain couples TRBV5-4 to TRBJ2-6; no clear D gene. Trimming took 7 bases from V and 3 from J, leaving 8 bases between them. Per germline, CDR1 SGHNT and CDR2 YYREEE (reference sequence). This CDR3 has 13 residues. The entire variable domain, with the rest obtained from reference TRBV5-4 and TRBJ2-6, is as follows: ETGVTQSPTHLIKTRGQQVTLRCSSQSGHNTVSWYQQALGQGPQFIFQYYREEENGRGNFPPRFSGLQFPNYSSELNVNALELDDSALYLCASALFGANVLTFGAGSRLTVL.

This clonotype was seen only a few times. This chain uses TRBV20-1 with TRBJ2-5, with a tentative D call TRBD2 (6 bases). Germline CDR1 and CDR2: DFQATT and SNEGSKA (reference sequence). Trimming removed 3 bases from V and 0 bases from J, with 8 bases in between. The CDR3 totals 13 residues. Here the CDR3 DNA reads TGCAGTGCTAGGGGACTGGACCAAGAGACCCAGTACTTC. Translation: CSARGLDQETQYF.

This clonotype was detected only a few times. The V and J genes are TRBV20-1 and TRBJ2-1, with a tentative D call TRBD2 (6 bases). CDR3 size: 13 residues. Deletions cut 8 bases from V and 6 bases from J, with 17 bases between. CDR1 is DFQATT and CDR2 is SNEGSKA in the germline V gene (reference sequence). CDR3 nucleotide sequence: TGCAGTCTTTGGGACTCTCTGGGCAATGAGCAGTTCTTC. It specifies CSLWDSLGNEQFF.

This clonotype was observed a few times. At one end, the junction sequence differs from germline, possibly due to a read error. This chain uses TRBV20-1 with TRBJ2-7; D call uncertain. CDR1 and CDR2 (germline): DFQATT, SNEGSKA (reference sequence). The CDR3 contains 13 residues. DNA for the CDR3: TGCAGTGCCCTGCTAGGACCCATCACCAGCAACATTTTC. It translates to CSALLGPITSNIF.

The rearrangement links TRBV18 to TRBJ1-1, with TRBD1 matching over 7 bases. CDR3 length: 15 amino acids. The germline CDR1 and CDR2 sequences are KGHSH and LQKENI. V lost 4 bases and J lost 7; bases outside the gene matches: 12. CDR3 protein: CASSQQTGDMVEAFF. The CDR3 nucleotides read TGTGCCAGCTCACAACAAACAGGGGATATGGTTGAAGCTTTCTTT.

This clonotype has only a few counts. J is TRBJ2-2 and V is TRBV12-3 or TRBV12-4; TRBD2 is a possible D gene (6 bases). The V gene lost 6 bases and the J gene lost 0 bases, with 8 bases spanning the gap. The CDR3 consists of 14 residues. The CDR3, as DNA: TGTGCCAGCAGATCTAGCGCGAACACCGGGGAGCTGTTTTTT. This encodes CASRSSANTGELFF.

This clonotype was seen only a few times. The rearrangement links TRBV20-1 to TRBJ2-7; 9 nucleotides agree with TRBD1. Per the germline V gene, CDR1 is DFQATT and CDR2 is SNEGSKA (reference sequence). The CDR3 spans 12 residues. The J segment lost 6 bases and the V segment lost 6 bases, leaving 6 bases of the junction unmatched. The CDR3 sequence: CSARTGVSEQYF. The CDR3 DNA follows: TGCAGTGCACGGACAGGGGTGAGCGAGCAGTACTTC.

This chain connects TRBV12-3 or TRBV12-4 to TRBJ1-6; 7 bases match TRBD1. V gave up 6 bases and J gave up 7 bases; unmatched junction bases: 9. The CDR3 is made up of 15 amino acids. The DNA for the CDR3 is TGTGCCAGCAGCTCAATACAGGGGACAAATTCACCCCTCCACTTT. It is translated as CASSSIQGTNSPLHF.

This clonotype was counted only a few times. The rearrangement links TRBV25-1 to TRBJ1-6; TRBD1 matches 7 bases. Germline lookup yields CDR1 MGHDK and CDR2 SYGVNS. Losses at the gene ends were 6 bases for V and 7 bases for J; bases not matched to a gene: 6. This CDR3 has 14 residues. CDR3 nucleotides: TGTGCCAGCAGCAGGGGGTCTGGGAATTCACCCCTCCACTTT. It specifies CASSRGSGNSPLHF. Drawing the rest from reference TRBV25-1 and TRBJ1-6, the complete variable domain is EADIYQTPRYLVIGTGKKITLECSQTMGHDKMYWYQQDPGMELHLIHYSYGVNSTEKGDLSSESTVSRIRTEHFPLTLESARPSHTSQYLCASSRGSGNSPLHFGNGTRLTVT.

In its sample, this clonotype was seen many times. The chain combines TRBV6-5 with TRBJ2-1, with D unclear. This CDR3 has 13 amino acids. V was pared by 2 bases and J by 7 bases, with 9 bases between. Germline-derived CDR1 and CDR2 are MNHEY and SVGAGI. CDR3 in amino acids: CASSYQGSNEQFF. The CDR3 DNA is TGTGCCAGCAGTTACCAAGGATCGAATGAGCAGTTCTTC.

The chain employs TRBV5-4 and TRBJ2-1; D is ambiguous. From germline, CDR1 is SGHNT and CDR2 YYREEE (reference sequence). Trimming took off 2 bases at V and 1 base at J, with 13 bases between the two ends. This CDR3 is built from 16 residues. The CDR3 loop reads CASSLGPAYSYNEQFF. CDR3 in DNA: TGTGCCAGCAGCTTAGGTCCGGCTTATTCCTACAATGAGCAGTTCTTC.

The chain uses TRBV20-1 and TRBJ2-5, with 7 bases that match TRBD1. V trimming: 4 bases; J trimming: 4 bases; junction bases outside the gene matches: 12. The CDR3 runs 15 residues. Germline CDR1 DFQATT, CDR2 SNEGSKA (reference sequence). This chain's CDR3 is CSAKSTGVLRETQYF. CDR3 nucleotide sequence: TGCAGTGCTAAATCAACAGGGGTCCTAAGAGAGACCCAGTACTTC.

The chain is built from TRBV21-1 and TRBJ2-3; TRBD2 is the table's D call and was not checked against the DNA. TRBV21-1 is reported as a pseudogene. The CDR3 is 18 amino acids. The CDR3 protein is CASSTDTGTSGRARPQYF. In nucleotides, the CDR3 is TGTGCCAGCAGCACCGATACCGGGACTAGCGGGAGGGCCAGACCGCAGTATTTT.

The rearrangement joins TRBV20-1 to TRBJ2-7, with D perhaps TRBD2 (5 bases). The CDR3 consists of 13 residues. The germline V and J ends were trimmed by 1 base and 6 bases, with 13 bases remaining between them. Per germline, CDR1 DFQATT and CDR2 SNEGSKA (reference sequence). CDR3 sequence: CSARAGKRGEQYF. CDR3 DNA sequence: TGCAGTGCTAGAGCGGGGAAGCGTGGCGAGCAGTACTTC.

V gene TRBV29-1 combines with J gene TRBJ2-7; the D gene is possibly TRBD2 (6 bases). This CDR3 contains 13 residues. The germline CDR1 and CDR2 sequences are SQVTM and ANQGSEA. V lost 6 bases and J 2 bases, leaving 14 bases between the germline ends. CDR3 sequence: CSVRERTPYEQYF. The CDR3, as DNA: TGCAGCGTCCGGGAGAGGACGCCCTACGAGCAGTACTTC.

This clonotype was counted a few times. The chain is built from TRBV29-1 and TRBJ2-2; D gene uncertain. Trimming pared 5 bases from V and 2 bases from J, leaving 12 bases between. Germline loops: CDR1 SQVTM, CDR2 ANQGSEA. The CDR3 is 14 residues long. The CDR3 region has the DNA TGCAGCGTTATAACTGGCCTTAACACCGGGGAGCTGTTTTTT. Protein: CSVITGLNTGELFF.

The gene calls are TRBV10-3 and TRBJ1-2, with 7 bases identical to TRBD1. Per the germline V gene, CDR1 is ENHRY and CDR2 is SYGVKD. V lost 5 bases to trimming and J lost 3 bases; unmatched junction nucleotides: 3. The CDR3 has 13 amino acids. This chain's CDR3 is CAISSQGDYGYTF. Here the CDR3 DNA reads TGTGCCATCAGTTCGCAGGGGGACTATGGCTACACCTTC.

This clonotype was recorded a few times. The V gene is TRBV20-1, the J gene TRBJ2-5, with TRBD1 matching 7 bases. This CDR3 region has 14 residues. V lost 4 bases and J lost 5; bases outside the gene matches: 10. CDR1 and CDR2 (germline): DFQATT, SNEGSKA (reference sequence). The CDR3 here is CSATKPDRVETQYF. The DNA for the CDR3 is TGCAGTGCTACCAAACCCGACAGGGTCGAGACCCAGTACTTC.

A word on this clonotype: At one end, the junction sequence differs from germline, possibly due to a read error. The gene calls are TRBV12-3 or TRBV12-4 and TRBJ2-6; perhaps TRBD1 as D (6 bases). The CDR3 length is 18 residues. The CDR3 spells CASCFRQAPGVGANVLTF. The CDR3 DNA reads as TGTGCCAGCTGTTTTCGACAGGCCCCAGGCGTGGGGGCCAACGTCCTGACTTTC.